This T cell receptor beta chain was identified in a study of blood T cell repertoires in COVID-19. Per germline, CDR1 MNHNS and CDR2 SASEGT. Trimming removed 0 bases at V and 3 bases at J, with 8 bases between. This CDR3 contains 14 residues. Per the study methods: Amplified reference gene primers provided the basis for estimating nucleated cell counts. Clones were read by immunoSEQ multiplex PCR, and TCRdb kept only the in-frame ones, dropping some. From that table come the V and J calls and clone size; the DNA was used to work out D and trimming. The top ten clones hold around 2% of a sample with around 290,000 clones, roughly 91% of them seen once.

The clonotype originates from an older woman in a cohort exposed to, infected with or recovered from COVID-19 (not recorded which). The gene calls are TRBV6-1 and TRBJ2-5; D call uncertain. The sample comprised PBMCs or T cells enriched from blood (not recorded which). DNA for the CDR3: TGTGCCAGCAGTGAAGCCTGGGCCGAAGAGACCCAGTACTTC. Translated: CASSEAWAEETQYF.